The 30 T cell receptor beta chains below come from one sample, sequenced in a study of T cell responses to AZD1222 COVID-19 vaccine. Assay used: immunoSEQ multiplex PCR; TCRdb lists only in-frame clones, some missing. The data show 150,000 to 200,000 clones, with just over 90% seen just once and roughly 1.2% held by the top ten. Sequenced here: peripheral blood, sampled 28 days after the second AZD1222 dose. All receptors come from an adult who received the AZD1222 COVID-19 vaccine.

The chain uses TRBV12-5 and TRBJ1-1; possible D gene TRBD1, 5 bases. Looked up from germline, CDR1 is LGHNT and CDR2 is FRNRAP. There are 13 residues in the CDR3. V dropped 3 bases and J dropped 8 bases, with 13 bases sitting between them. The CDR3 DNA reads as TGTGCTAGTGGTTTACCCCCTGACAGAGAAGCTTTCTTT. Translation gives CASGLPPDREAFF.

V is TRBV4-2 and J is TRBJ2-7; D is undetermined. The V end was cut by 1 base, the J end by 3 bases, with 7 bases between. The CDR3 is 13 residues long. From germline, CDR1 is LGHNA and CDR2 YNFKEQ. As DNA, the CDR3 is TGTGCCAGCAGCCAAGCGCCAGACTACGAGCAGTACTTC. Its translation is CASSQAPDYEQYF.

This clone was observed a handful of times. The chain joins TRBV6-5 to TRBJ2-7, with TRBD2 matching over 7 bases. The germline CDR1 and CDR2 sequences are MNHEY and SVGAGI. V was clipped by 10 bases and J by 2 bases; unmatched bases: 8. This CDR3 is 13 amino acids long. The CDR3 spells CATGRLAAYEQYF. CDR3 bases: TGTGCCACCGGCCGACTAGCCGCCTACGAGCAGTACTTC.

The V gene is TRBV19, the J gene TRBJ1-2; D remains ambiguous. Trimming cost V 8 bases and J 4 bases, with 14 bases left between them. Germline CDR1 LNHDA, CDR2 SQIVND (reference sequence). This CDR3 has 13 residues. The CDR3 DNA is TGTGCCAGTGCCGCCGCGCCATTCTATGGCTACACCTTC. This encodes CASAAAPFYGYTF.

V usage is TRBV4-2 and J usage is TRBJ2-2; TRBD2 aligns across 11 bases. This CDR3 has 18 residues. Germline V lookup: CDR1 LGHNA, CDR2 YNFKEQ. The trim removed 1 base at V and 5 bases at J, leaving 9 bases unmatched. CDR3 in DNA: TGTGCCAGCAGCCAAGGGACACTAGCGGGAGTTTCAACCGGGGAGCTGTTTTTT. Amino acids: CASSQGTLAGVSTGELFF.

The V call is TRBV4-2, the J call TRBJ1-2; maybe TRBD1 (6 bases). V gave up 0 bases and J gave up 1 base, with 15 bases separating them. The CDR3 is 17 amino acids. Per germline, CDR1 LGHNA and CDR2 YNFKEQ. CDR3 sequence: CASSQEPGEGFNYGYTF. For the CDR3, the DNA is TGTGCCAGCAGCCAAGAACCAGGGGAGGGATTTAACTATGGCTACACCTTC.

The chain carries TRBV3-1 (or the pseudogene TRBV3-2) and TRBJ1-5; perhaps TRBD1 as D (5 bases). The V and J ends lost 3 bases and 5 bases respectively, with 11 bases between them. The CDR3 totals 14 residues. Germline V gene sequence: CDR1 LGHDT, CDR2 YNNKEL (reference sequence). CDR3: CASSHGQGHQPQHF. The CDR3 DNA follows: TGTGCCAGCAGCCATGGGCAGGGTCATCAGCCCCAGCATTTT.

Here the CDR3 DNA reads TGTGCCAGCAGCTTAGGACAAACAGACGTCGGGGGCTACACCTTC. Its translation: CASSLGQTDVGGYTF. The chain carries TRBV13 and TRBJ1-2; D unclear. The length of the CDR3 is 15 residues. Germline V gene lookup returns CDR1 PRHDT and CDR2 FYEKMQ (reference sequence). Trimming removed 0 bases at V and 8 bases at J, with 16 bases between.

The chain is built from TRBV28 and TRBJ2-1; TRBD2 agrees at 16 bases. In germline, CDR1 is MDHEN, CDR2 SYDVKM. The J segment lost 3 bases and the V segment lost 5 bases, leaving 25 bases of the junction unmatched. This CDR3 region has 24 residues. CDR3 in DNA: TGTGCCAGCAGTCGGGGACCTTGGGGCTTTGGGACTAGCGGGAGGGCCTCAGGCTACAATGAGCAGTTCTTC. Protein product: CASSRGPWGFGTSGRASGYNEQFF.

The genes are TRBV9 and TRBJ2-1; the match to TRBD2 covers 7 bases. CDR1 and CDR2 from the germline V gene are SGDLS and YYNGEE. CDR3 size: 15 residues. Trimming at V came to 0 bases and at J to 6 bases, leaving 6 bases not matched to a gene. The CDR3 DNA reads TGTGCCAGCAGCGTAGGCGGACTAGAAAGCAATGAGCAGTTCTTC. The encoded protein is CASSVGGLESNEQFF.

The V and J genes are TRBV3-1 (or the pseudogene TRBV3-2) and TRBJ2-7; the match to TRBD1 covers 8 bases. Unmatched junction bases numbered 14, after V lost 7 bases and J lost 6 bases. Germline lookup yields CDR1 LGHDT and CDR2 YNNKEL (reference sequence). CDR3 length: 15 residues. The CDR3 region is CASTARAGGRGEQYF. As DNA, the CDR3 is TGTGCCAGCACCGCAAGGGCAGGGGGCCGGGGCGAGCAGTACTTC.

The V and J genes are TRBV24-1 and TRBJ2-5; 8 bases align to TRBD1. Trimming removed 7 bases from V and 0 bases from J; junction bases left unmatched: 6. The germline CDR1 and CDR2 sequences are KGHDR and SFDVKD. CDR3 size: 15 residues. DNA of the CDR3: TGTGCCACCAGCCCAGGGGGCGCAAACCAAGAGACCCAGTACTTC. Protein: CATSPGGANQETQYF.

The chain carries TRBV5-1 and TRBJ1-1, with D unclear. The CDR3 extends over 14 amino acids. Trimming removed 4 bases from V and 8 bases from J, with 18 bases in between. Germline assignment: CDR1 SGHRS and CDR2 YFSETQ. CDR3 amino acids: CASSHGRPPGEAFF. The CDR3 DNA reads as TGCGCCAGCAGCCATGGACGGCCCCCAGGCGAAGCTTTCTTT.

This clone occurred a few times. This chain uses TRBV7-2 with TRBJ2-7; 12 nucleotides align to TRBD1. The germline V gene has CDR1 SGHTA and CDR2 FQGNSA. The J segment lost 6 bases and the V segment lost 4 bases, leaving 4 bases of the junction unmatched. The CDR3 runs to 14 residues. In DNA, the CDR3 is TGTGCCAGCAGCTCCCGGGACAGGGGGCTCGAGCAGTACTTC. Protein product: CASSSRDRGLEQYF.

The sample holds a few counts of this clone. CDR3 in amino acids: CASSAGDRLEATSLGERYEQFF. The CDR3 bases are TGTGCCAGCAGTGCGGGCGACAGGCTTGAAGCTACCAGCTTAGGCGAGAGGTATGAGCAGTTCTTC. This rearrangement joins TRBV2 to TRBJ2-1; D is possibly TRBD1 (6 bases). V was shortened by 4 bases and J by 8 bases, with 39 bases between the two germline ends. CDR1 SNHLY and CDR2 FYNNEI come from the germline V gene. The CDR3 has 22 residues.

The chain has TRBV29-1 and TRBJ2-1, with 7 bases identical to TRBD2. The CDR3 spans 14 residues. V lost 3 bases and J lost 2; bases outside the gene matches: 4. The germline V gene encodes CDR1 SQVTM and CDR2 ANQGSEA. The chain's CDR3 is CSVEWSGTYNEQFF. CDR3 coding DNA: TGCAGCGTTGAGTGGAGCGGGACCTACAATGAGCAGTTCTTC.

J is TRBJ2-1 and V is TRBV5-1, with unresolved D. The CDR3 is made up of 16 amino acids. The germline V gene has CDR1 SGHRS and CDR2 YFSETQ. Trimming pared 1 base from V and 0 bases from J, leaving 11 bases between. The CDR3: CASSLSLPSSYNEQFF. CDR3 sequence (DNA): TGCGCCAGCAGCTTGAGTCTCCCTAGCTCCTACAATGAGCAGTTCTTC.

V and J are TRBV27 and TRBJ1-2; the D is unclear. Germline V gene sequence: CDR1 MNHEY, CDR2 SMNVEV (reference sequence). Trimming cost V 3 bases and J 3 bases, with 23 bases left between them. The length of the CDR3 is 18 residues. The CDR3 loop is CASSFTPPGPNYDYGYTF. The DNA of the CDR3 is TGTGCCAGCAGTTTCACTCCCCCGGGCCCGAACTACGACTATGGCTACACCTTC.

The V call is TRBV4-2, the J call TRBJ2-7; 8 bases are a match to TRBD1. CDR1 and CDR2 from the germline V gene are LGHNA and YNFKEQ. The CDR3 consists of 15 residues. Trimming cost V 2 bases and J 5 bases; bases outside gene matches: 8. CDR3 region: CASSQLLDRAHEQYF. The DNA of the CDR3 is TGTGCCAGCAGCCAATTGTTGGACAGGGCCCACGAGCAGTACTTC.

The gene calls are TRBV7-8 and TRBJ1-2, with D possibly TRBD1 on 6 matching bases. The CDR3 runs 15 residues. V was clipped by 5 bases and J by 7 bases, with 20 bases between them. CDR1 is SGHVS, CDR2 FQNEAQ, per germline. The CDR3 spells CASSTRGDTLSGYTF. CDR3 bases: TGTGCCAGCAGCACTAGGGGGGACACCCTTAGTGGCTACACCTTC.

The chain recombines TRBV27 with TRBJ1-5; D might be TRBD1 (5 bases). The germline gives CDR1 MNHEY, CDR2 SMNVEV (reference sequence). The CDR3 totals 14 residues. The V end was cut by 2 bases, the J end by 0 bases, with 5 bases between. The CDR3 spells CASSLGGSNQPQHF. The CDR3 DNA reads as TGTGCCAGCAGTTTAGGGGGTAGCAATCAGCCCCAGCATTTT.

The chain uses TRBV7-3 and TRBJ2-2, with a possible D match to TRBD1 (6 bases). The germline V gene has CDR1 SGHTA and CDR2 FQGTGA. The CDR3 consists of 16 residues. V gave up 2 bases and J gave up 0 bases, with 10 bases separating them. CDR3 residues: CASSLQTGTNTGELFF. The CDR3 DNA reads as TGTGCCAGCAGCTTACAGACAGGAACGAACACCGGGGAGCTGTTTTTT.

The chain uses TRBV23-1 and TRBJ1-6; D ambiguous. TRBV23-1 is assigned to the ORF class and has an uncertain function. The CDR3 loop spans 13 amino acids. Trimming took 8 bases from V and 7 from J, leaving 12 bases between them. The CDR3 loop reads CASPQVRNSPLHF. The CDR3 region has the DNA TGCGCCAGCCCGCAGGTCCGGAATTCACCCCTCCACTTT.

DNA for the CDR3: TGTGCCAGCAGTGAAAGGGGTGTGGGACAGTGGGACTATGGCTACACCTTC. Translating it yields CASSERGVGQWDYGYTF. V and J are TRBV6-1 and TRBJ1-2; 7 bases align to TRBD1. V shed 2 bases, J shed 3 bases, and the junction held 12 bases outside the gene matches. The germline V gene has CDR1 MNHNS and CDR2 SASEGT. This CDR3 has 17 residues.

The chain joins TRBV19 to TRBJ2-7; perhaps TRBD2 as D (6 bases). Germline-derived CDR1 and CDR2 are LNHDA and SQIVND (reference sequence). CDR3 length: 15 amino acids. V lost 4 bases and J 4 bases, leaving 17 bases between the germline ends. For the CDR3, the DNA is TGTGCCAGTAGTACCCATTTCGGGAGTAATTACGAGCAGTACTTC. Protein sequence: CASSTHFGSNYEQYF.

V gene TRBV5-1 combines with J gene TRBJ2-2; D possibly corresponds to TRBD1 (6 bases). CDR1 and CDR2 from the germline V gene are SGHRS and YFSETQ. V lost 0 bases, J lost 6 bases, and 6 bases lay in between. There are 13 residues in the CDR3. The CDR3 region has the DNA TGCGCCAGCAGCTTGGAGGGGGCCGGGGAGCTGTTTTTT. Amino acids: CASSLEGAGELFF.

This clone was recorded a few times. The J gene is TRBJ1-2, the V gene TRBV5-1; the match to TRBD1 covers 9 bases. From germline, CDR1 is SGHRS and CDR2 YFSETQ. CDR3 length: 14 residues. V gave up 5 bases and J gave up 7 bases; unmatched junction bases: 9. The CDR3 sequence: CASSKQGAEVGYTF. CDR3 nucleotide sequence: TGCGCCAGCAGTAAACAGGGGGCTGAGGTTGGCTACACCTTC.

The V call is TRBV2, the J call TRBJ2-1; 9 bases fit TRBD2. After removal of 7 bases from V and 4 bases from J, the junction contained 2 bases not matched to a gene. From germline, CDR1 is SNHLY and CDR2 FYNNEI. This CDR3 comprises 13 residues. The CDR3 DNA sequence: TGTGCCAGCACAAGCGGGAGGTACAATGAGCAGTTCTTC. This translates into CASTSGRYNEQFF.

The chain joins TRBV27 to TRBJ2-5; the match to TRBD2 covers 8 bases. V dropped 6 bases and J dropped 0; count of bases not matched to a gene: 6. CDR1 MNHEY and CDR2 SMNVEV come from the germline V gene (reference sequence). This CDR3 has 15 amino acids. As DNA, the CDR3 is TGTGCCAGCAGAGGAGCGGGGGCCAACCAAGAGACCCAGTACTTC. Translating gives CASRGAGANQETQYF.

The chain carries TRBV6-2 or TRBV6-3 and TRBJ2-1; D unclear. Deletions cut 2 bases from V and 3 bases from J, with 11 bases between. The germline CDR1 and CDR2 sequences are MNHEY and SVGEGT. The CDR3 length is 15 residues. CDR3 loop: CASSYGDLNYNEQFF. CDR3 in DNA: TGTGCCAGCAGTTACGGCGACCTGAACTACAATGAGCAGTTCTTC.